The source of this TCR beta chain is a study of T-cell reconstitution after alpha-beta-depleted transplantation in children. Findings and caveats of the study: About two months after transplant, alpha-beta T cells reportedly came from several hundred expanded graft clones. The origin of high day-60 TCRbeta diversity in some patients lay in surviving recipient T cells and thymic progenitors. At one year after transplant, newly produced T cells mostly accounted for T-cell counts and diversity.

TCRbeta library construction was performed incorporating unique molecular identifiers. TCRdb used MiXCR to reprocess the PCR reads, holding one entry per CDR3 protein. The table includes about 980,000 distinct CDR3 sequences, about 29% detected once. In germline, CDR1 is MNHEY, CDR2 SMNVEV (reference sequence). Trimming stripped 4 bases from V and 6 bases from J, with 5 bases between. The CDR3 totals 11 residues. A word on this clonotype: The antigen remains undetermined.

The input for sequencing was PBMCs, mostly from graft donor cells, taken 360 days after TCRalphabeta/CD19-depleted stem cell transplant. The receptor was isolated from a boy in the first two years of life who had a stem cell transplant for SCID, so the T cells may come from the graft donor. The chain joins TRBV27 to TRBJ2-3; D is undetermined. The CDR3 reads CASSYIDTQYF. The CDR3 coding sequence is TGTGCCAGCAGTTATATCGATACGCAGTATTTT.